This entry describes one T cell receptor beta chain. Its antigen is not identified. The sample belongs to a study of cytomegalovirus exposure and HLA in healthy donors. Study-wide context: One earlier analysis, a look at roughly 180 million T cells, found about 100 million unique TCR beta sequences.

The PCR employed 60 Vbeta primers together with 13 Jbeta primers. Sequencing used immunoSEQ multiplex PCR; TCRdb keeps in-frame clones, though not all of them. Of roughly 120,000 clones detected, roughly 71% appear once; the ten largest clones hold about 8.3%. Study-wide results and caveats: Analyzed later, most CMV-associated TCR beta chains appeared HLA-restricted.

CDR1 SNHLY and CDR2 FYNNEI come from the germline V gene. V was clipped by 6 bases and J by 4 bases; unmatched bases: 13. This CDR3 spans 16 amino acids. The sequencing input was PBMCs. This chain uses TRBV2 with TRBJ2-5; the match to TRBD2 covers 8 bases. The TCR was taken from a man between 18 and 29 years old in good health and CMV-seropositive. CDR3: CASSRTTGGGRETQYF. The CDR3 DNA sequence: TGTGCCAGCAGCCGCACTACGGGGGGGGGCCGAGAGACCCAGTACTTC. The whole variable domain, filled in from reference TRBV2 and TRBJ2-5, reads EPEVTQTPSHQVTQMGQEVILRCVPISNHLYFYWYRQILGQKVEFLVSFYNNEISEKSEIFDDQFSVERPDGSNFTLKIRSTKLEDSAMYFCASSRTTGGGRETQYFGPGTRLLVL.